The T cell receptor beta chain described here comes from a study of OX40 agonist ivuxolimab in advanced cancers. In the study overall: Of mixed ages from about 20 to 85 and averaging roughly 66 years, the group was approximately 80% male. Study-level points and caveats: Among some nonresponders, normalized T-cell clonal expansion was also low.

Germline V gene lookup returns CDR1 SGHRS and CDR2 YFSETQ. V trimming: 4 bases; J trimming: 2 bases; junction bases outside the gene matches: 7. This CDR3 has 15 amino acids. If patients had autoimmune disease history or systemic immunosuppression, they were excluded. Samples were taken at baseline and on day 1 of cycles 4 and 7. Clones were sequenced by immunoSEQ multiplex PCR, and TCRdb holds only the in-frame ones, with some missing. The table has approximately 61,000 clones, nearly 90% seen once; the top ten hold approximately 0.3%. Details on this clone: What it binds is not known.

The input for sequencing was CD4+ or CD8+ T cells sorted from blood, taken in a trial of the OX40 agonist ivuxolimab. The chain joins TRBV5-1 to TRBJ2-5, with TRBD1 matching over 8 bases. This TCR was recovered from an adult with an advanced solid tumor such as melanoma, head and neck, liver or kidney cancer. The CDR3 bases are TGCGCCAGCAGCACAACAGGGGGACCTCAAGAGACCCAGTACTTC. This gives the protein CASSTTGGPQETQYF.